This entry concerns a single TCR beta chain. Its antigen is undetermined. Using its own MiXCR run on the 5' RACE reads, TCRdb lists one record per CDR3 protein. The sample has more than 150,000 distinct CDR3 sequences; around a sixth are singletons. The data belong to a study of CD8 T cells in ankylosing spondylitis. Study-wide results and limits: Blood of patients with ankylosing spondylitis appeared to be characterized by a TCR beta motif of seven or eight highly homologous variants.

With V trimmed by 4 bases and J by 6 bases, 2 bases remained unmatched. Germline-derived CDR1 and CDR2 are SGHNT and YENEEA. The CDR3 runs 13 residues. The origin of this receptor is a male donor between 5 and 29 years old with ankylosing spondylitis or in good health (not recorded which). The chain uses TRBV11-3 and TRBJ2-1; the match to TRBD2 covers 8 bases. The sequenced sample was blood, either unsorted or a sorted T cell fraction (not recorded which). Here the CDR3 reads CASSSAGANEQFF. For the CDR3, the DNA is TGTGCCAGCAGCTCAGCGGGAGCCAATGAGCAGTTCTTC.